This T cell receptor (beta chain) was obtained from a study of cytomegalovirus exposure and HLA in healthy donors. Points from the study as a whole: TCR beta V segments were, for the most part, productive about 87% or about 30% of the time in an earlier analysis.

CDR1 LNHDA and CDR2 SQIVND come from the germline V gene (reference sequence). The CDR3 is 18 amino acids. Trimming cost V 5 bases and J 5 bases; bases outside gene matches: 16. Healthy bone marrow donors supplied every sample. Comment on this clone: The antigen remains unidentified.

The PCR used 60 Vbeta and 13 Jbeta primers. Assay: immunoSEQ multiplex PCR; the TCRdb copy retains only in-frame clones and omits some. The table lists 120,000 or so clones, 74% of them singletons. Source material: PBMCs. This chain connects TRBV19 to TRBJ2-7, with 12 bases lining up with TRBD1. The TCR was taken from a man aged 40-49 years in good health and CMV-seropositive. The CDR3 DNA reads as TGTGCCAGTAGTCGCACTCCAACGGGACAGGGGGCTTTGCACGAGCAGTACTTC. This gives the protein CASSRTPTGQGALHEQYF.